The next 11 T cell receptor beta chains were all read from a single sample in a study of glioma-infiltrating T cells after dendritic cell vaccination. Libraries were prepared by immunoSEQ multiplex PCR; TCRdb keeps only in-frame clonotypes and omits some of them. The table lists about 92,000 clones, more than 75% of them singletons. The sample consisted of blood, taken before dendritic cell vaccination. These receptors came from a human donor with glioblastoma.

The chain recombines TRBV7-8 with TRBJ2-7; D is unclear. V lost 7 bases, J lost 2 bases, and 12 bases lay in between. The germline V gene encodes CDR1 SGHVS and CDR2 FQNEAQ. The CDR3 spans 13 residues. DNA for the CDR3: TGTGCCAGCACCTCGGCGGCGACCTACGAGCAGTACTTC. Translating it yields CASTSAATYEQYF. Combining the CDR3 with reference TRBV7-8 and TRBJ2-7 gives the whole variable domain GAGVSQSPRYKVAKRGQDVALRCDPISGHVSLFWYQQALGQGPEFLTYFQNEAQLDKSGLPSDRFFAERPEGSVSTLKIQRTQQEDSAVYLCASTSAATYEQYFGPGTRLTVT.

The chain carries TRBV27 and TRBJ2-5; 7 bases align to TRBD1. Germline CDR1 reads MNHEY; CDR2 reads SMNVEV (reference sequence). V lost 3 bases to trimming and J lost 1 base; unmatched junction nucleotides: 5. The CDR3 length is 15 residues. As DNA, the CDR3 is TGTGCCAGCAGTTTTGGGGACAGTACCCAAGAGACCCAGTACTTC. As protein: CASSFGDSTQETQYF.

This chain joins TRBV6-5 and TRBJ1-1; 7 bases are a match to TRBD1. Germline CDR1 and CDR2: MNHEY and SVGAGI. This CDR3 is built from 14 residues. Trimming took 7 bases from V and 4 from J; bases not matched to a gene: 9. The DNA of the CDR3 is TGTGCCAGCACCCGGGACAGCAGAGGCACTGAAGCTTTCTTT. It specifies CASTRDSRGTEAFF.

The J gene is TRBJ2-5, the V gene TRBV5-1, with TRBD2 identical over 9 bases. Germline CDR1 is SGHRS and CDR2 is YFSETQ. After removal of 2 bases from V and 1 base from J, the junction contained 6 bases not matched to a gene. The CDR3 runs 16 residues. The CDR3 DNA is TGCGCCAGCAGCTTAATCGCGGGGGGGCCCCAAGAGACCCAGTACTTC. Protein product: CASSLIAGGPQETQYF. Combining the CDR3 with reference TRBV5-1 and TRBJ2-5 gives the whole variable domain KAGVTQTPRYLIKTRGQQVTLSCSPISGHRSVSWYQQTPGQGLQFLFEYFSETQRNKGNFPGRFSGRQFSNSRSEMNVSTLELGDSALYLCASSLIAGGPQETQYFGPGTRLLVL.

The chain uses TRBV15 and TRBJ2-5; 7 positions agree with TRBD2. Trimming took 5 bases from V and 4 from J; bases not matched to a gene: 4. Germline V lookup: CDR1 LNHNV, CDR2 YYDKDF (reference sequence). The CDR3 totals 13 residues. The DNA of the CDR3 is TGTGCCACCAGCTCCCCGGGGGGAGAGACCCAGTACTTC. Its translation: CATSSPGGETQYF.

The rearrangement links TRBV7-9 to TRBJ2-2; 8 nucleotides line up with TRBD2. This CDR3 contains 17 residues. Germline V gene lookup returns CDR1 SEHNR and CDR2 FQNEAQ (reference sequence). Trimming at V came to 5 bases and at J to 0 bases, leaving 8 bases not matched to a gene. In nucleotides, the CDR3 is TGTGCCAGCAGCCAAACGTCTAGCGGGCCGAACACCGGGGAGCTGTTTTTT. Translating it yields CASSQTSSGPNTGELFF.

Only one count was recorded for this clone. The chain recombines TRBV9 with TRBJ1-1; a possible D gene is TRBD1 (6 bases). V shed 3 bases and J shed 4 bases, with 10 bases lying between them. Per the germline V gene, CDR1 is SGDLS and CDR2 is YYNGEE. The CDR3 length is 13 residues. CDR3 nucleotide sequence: TGTGCCAGCAGCGAGGGGGGGGGCACTGAAGCTTTCTTT. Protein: CASSEGGGTEAFF.

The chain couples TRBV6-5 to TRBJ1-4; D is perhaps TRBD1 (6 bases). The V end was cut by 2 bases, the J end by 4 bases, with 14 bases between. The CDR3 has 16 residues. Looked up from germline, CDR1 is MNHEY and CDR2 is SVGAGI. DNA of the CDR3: TGTGCCAGCAGTTACACGACACAGGGCGGTAATGAAAAACTGTTTTTT. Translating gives CASSYTTQGGNEKLFF.

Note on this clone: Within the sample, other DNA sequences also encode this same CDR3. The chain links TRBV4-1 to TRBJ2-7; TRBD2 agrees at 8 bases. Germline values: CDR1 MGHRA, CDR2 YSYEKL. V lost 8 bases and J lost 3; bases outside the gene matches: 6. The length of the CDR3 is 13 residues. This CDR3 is CASSPGLGYEQYF. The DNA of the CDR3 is TGCGCCAGCTCCCCGGGACTAGGCTACGAGCAGTACTTC.

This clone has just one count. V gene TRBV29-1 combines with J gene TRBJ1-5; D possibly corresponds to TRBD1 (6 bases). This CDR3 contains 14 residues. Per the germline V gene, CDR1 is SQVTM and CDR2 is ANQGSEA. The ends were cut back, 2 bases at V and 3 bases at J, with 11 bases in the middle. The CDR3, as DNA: TGCAGCGTTGAAAAACAGGGTGACAATCAGCCCCAGCATTTT. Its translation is CSVEKQGDNQPQHF.

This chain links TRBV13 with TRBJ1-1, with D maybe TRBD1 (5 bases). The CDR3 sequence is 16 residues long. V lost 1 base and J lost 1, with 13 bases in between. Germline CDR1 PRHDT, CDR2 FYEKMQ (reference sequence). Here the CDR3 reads CASSLEEGRGNTEAFF. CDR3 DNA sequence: TGTGCCAGCAGCTTAGAGGAGGGGCGCGGGAACACTGAAGCTTTCTTT.